This T cell receptor (beta chain) appears in the sequencing data of a study of blood T cell repertoires in COVID-19. This table comes from immunoSEQ multiplex PCR, and its TCRdb copy is limited to in-frame clones, with some not included. The table has some 220,000 clones, about 88% seen once; the top ten hold roughly 2.6%. Germline lookup yields CDR1 MDHEN and CDR2 SYDVKM. The germline V and J ends were trimmed by 6 bases and 4 bases, with 18 bases remaining between them. The CDR3 length is 15 residues. Material: peripheral blood. This chain joins TRBV28 and TRBJ1-2, with unresolved D. This receptor was taken from a man between 45 and 60 years old who had recovered from COVID-19. CDR3 nucleotide sequence: TGTGCCAGCAGCGAAGAGACCGAGGGAGGCTATGGCTACACCTTC. It encodes CASSEETEGGYGYTF.